Below are 5 T cell receptor beta chains sequenced from a single sample in a study of shared clonotypes between healthy human individuals. Naive CD8 cells were CD45RO-negative, positively selected for CCR7, excluding terminally differentiated effector memory CD45RA+ cells. The data were produced by immunoSEQ multiplex PCR, yet TCRdb's version contains in-frame clones alone and is incomplete. The sample shows about 1.9 million clones, around 93% of them seen only once. Sequencing was done on a sample of naive CD8+ T cells from PBMCs. All receptors come from a man in his late teens or twenties in good health. Some clones in this sample may be carry-over from other donors' samples.

The chain couples TRBV29-1 to TRBJ2-4; 7 nucleotides align to TRBD2. With 7 bases clipped from V and 1 base from J, the junction kept 4 bases outside the gene matches. The length of the CDR3 is 13 residues. The germline V gene encodes CDR1 SQVTM and CDR2 ANQGSEA. CDR3 sequence reads: CSATGGAKNIQYF. The DNA of the CDR3 is TGCAGCGCGACCGGGGGGGCCAAAAACATTCAGTACTTC.

The CDR3 sequence: CAWQAREQETQYF. Written as DNA, the CDR3 is TGTGCCTGGCAGGCCAGGGAACAAGAGACCCAGTACTTC. This sequence joins TRBV30 and TRBJ2-5; weak D call: TRBD1 (5 bases). Germline V gene lookup returns CDR1 GTSNPN and CDR2 SVGIG (reference sequence). V lost 5 bases to trimming and J lost 2 bases, with 12 bases between them. This CDR3 region has 13 residues.

The chain links TRBV7-6 to TRBJ2-7, with D perhaps TRBD1 or TRBD2 (6 bases each). The germline CDR1 and CDR2 sequences are SGHVS and FNYEAQ. The V and J ends lost 5 bases and 2 bases respectively, with 13 bases between them. The CDR3 totals 14 residues. CDR3 nucleotides: TGTGCCAGCAGCGTAGGGGGGTCCCCCTACGAGCAGTACTTC. This translates into CASSVGGSPYEQYF.

Concerning this clone: Other DNA sequences in this specimen translate into the identical CDR3. The chain recombines TRBV9 with TRBJ2-1; tentative D call: TRBD1 (6 bases). The CDR3 is 15 amino acids. CDR1 is SGDLS, CDR2 YYNGEE, per germline. Trimming cost V 8 bases and J 2 bases, with 17 bases left between them. The DNA of the CDR3 is TGTGCCAGTTCGGTTGGGGGCCCGCCCTACAATGAGCAGTTCTTC. Protein product: CASSVGGPPYNEQFF.

The chain's CDR3 is CASTLGVGLEAFF. The CDR3 region has the DNA TGTGCCAGCACCCTGGGGGTAGGGTTGGAAGCTTTCTTT. V gene TRBV28 combines with J gene TRBJ1-1; possibly TRBD1 for D (5 bases). The length of the CDR3 is 13 residues. CDR1 and CDR2 (germline): MDHEN, SYDVKM. Deletions cut 7 bases from V and 8 bases from J, with 17 bases between. Complete variable domain (other parts from reference TRBV28 and TRBJ1-1): DVKVTQSSRYLVKRTGEKVFLECVQDMDHENMFWYRQDPGLGLRLIYFSYDVKMKEKGDIPEGYSVSREKKERFSLILESASTNQTSMYLCASTLGVGLEAFFGQGTRLTVV.